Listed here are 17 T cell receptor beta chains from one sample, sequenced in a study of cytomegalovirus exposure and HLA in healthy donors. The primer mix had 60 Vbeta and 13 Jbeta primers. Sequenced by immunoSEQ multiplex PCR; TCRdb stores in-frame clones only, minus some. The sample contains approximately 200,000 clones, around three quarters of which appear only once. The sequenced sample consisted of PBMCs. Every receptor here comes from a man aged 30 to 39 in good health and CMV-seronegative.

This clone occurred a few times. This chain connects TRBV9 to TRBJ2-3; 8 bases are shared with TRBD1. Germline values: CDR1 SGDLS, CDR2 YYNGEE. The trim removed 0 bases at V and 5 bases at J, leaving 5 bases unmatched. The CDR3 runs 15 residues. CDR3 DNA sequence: TGTGCCAGCAGCGTAGGGGCAGGGGGCATAGATACGCAGTATTTT. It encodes CASSVGAGGIDTQYF.

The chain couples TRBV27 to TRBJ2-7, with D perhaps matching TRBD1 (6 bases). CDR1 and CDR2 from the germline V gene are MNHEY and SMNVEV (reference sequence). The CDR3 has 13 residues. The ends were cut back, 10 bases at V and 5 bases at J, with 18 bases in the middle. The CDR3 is CATNTGYSDEQYF. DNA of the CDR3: TGTGCCACCAATACAGGGTATTCTGACGAGCAGTACTTC.

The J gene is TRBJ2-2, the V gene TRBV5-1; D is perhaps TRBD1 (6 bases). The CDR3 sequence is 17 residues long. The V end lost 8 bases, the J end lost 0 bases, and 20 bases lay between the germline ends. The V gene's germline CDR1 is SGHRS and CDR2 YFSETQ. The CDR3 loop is CASTFKTGTTNTGELFF. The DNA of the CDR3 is TGCGCCAGTACTTTCAAAACCGGGACAACGAACACCGGGGAGCTGTTTTTT.

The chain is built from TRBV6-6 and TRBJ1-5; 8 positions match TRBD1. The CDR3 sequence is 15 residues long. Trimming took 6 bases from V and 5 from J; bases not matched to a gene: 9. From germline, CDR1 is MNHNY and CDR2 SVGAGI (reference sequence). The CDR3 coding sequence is TGTGCCAGCAGCGACGGACAGGGTGTCGATCAGCCCCAGCATTTT. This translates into CASSDGQGVDQPQHF.

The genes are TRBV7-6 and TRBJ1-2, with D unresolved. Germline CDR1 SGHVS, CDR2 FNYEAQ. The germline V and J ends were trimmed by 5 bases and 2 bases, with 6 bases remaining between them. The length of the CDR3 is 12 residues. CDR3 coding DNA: TGTGCCAGCAGCGTCGGGAACTATGGCTACACCTTC. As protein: CASSVGNYGYTF.

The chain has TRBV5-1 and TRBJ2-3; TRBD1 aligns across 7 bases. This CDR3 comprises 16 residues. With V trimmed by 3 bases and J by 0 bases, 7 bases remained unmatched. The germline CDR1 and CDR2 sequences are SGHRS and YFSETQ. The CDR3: CASSWSGQISTDTQYF. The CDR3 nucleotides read TGCGCCAGCAGCTGGTCGGGACAGATTAGCACAGATACGCAGTATTTT.

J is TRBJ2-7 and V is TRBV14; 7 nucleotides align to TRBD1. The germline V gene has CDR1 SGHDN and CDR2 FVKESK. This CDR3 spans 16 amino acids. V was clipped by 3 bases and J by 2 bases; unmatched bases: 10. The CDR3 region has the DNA TGTGCCAGCAGCCAGAACTCCGGGACAGCCACCTACGAGCAGTACTTC. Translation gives CASSQNSGTATYEQYF.

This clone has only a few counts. The CDR3 nucleotides are TGTGCCAGTAGTCCGGGACAGGGGGGCAATGAGCAGTTCTTC. Translating it yields CASSPGQGGNEQFF. The J gene is TRBJ2-1, the V gene TRBV19; TRBD1 matches at 11 bases. The CDR3 contains 14 residues. Trimming took 5 bases from V and 6 from J; bases not matched to a gene: 3. Germline V gene sequence: CDR1 LNHDA, CDR2 SQIVND (reference sequence). The variable domain in full, with the rest retrieved from reference TRBV19 and TRBJ2-1, is DGGITQSPKYLFRKEGQNVTLSCEQNLNHDAMYWYRQDPGQGLRLIYYSQIVNDFQKGDIAEGYSVSREKKESFPLTVTSAQKNPTAFYLCASSPGQGGNEQFFGPGTRLTVL.

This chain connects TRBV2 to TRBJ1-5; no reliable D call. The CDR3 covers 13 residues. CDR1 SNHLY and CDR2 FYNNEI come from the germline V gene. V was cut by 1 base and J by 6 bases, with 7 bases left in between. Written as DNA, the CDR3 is TGTGCCAGCAGTGAAGGCGGTGGTCAGCCCCAGCATTTT. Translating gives CASSEGGGQPQHF. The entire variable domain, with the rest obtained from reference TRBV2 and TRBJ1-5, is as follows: EPEVTQTPSHQVTQMGQEVILRCVPISNHLYFYWYRQILGQKVEFLVSFYNNEISEKSEIFDDQFSVERPDGSNFTLKIRSTKLEDSAMYFCASSEGGGQPQHFGDGTRLSIL.

CDR3 in DNA: TGTGCCAGTAGGAGCCCTAACACCGGGGAGCTGTTTTTT. Amino acids: CASRSPNTGELFF. The chain uses TRBV19 and TRBJ2-2; D is uncertain. Trimming stripped 6 bases from V and 2 bases from J, with 7 bases between. The CDR3 runs to 13 residues. Germline lookup yields CDR1 LNHDA and CDR2 SQIVND (reference sequence).

CDR3 protein: CASSALGQGDFIPNEKLFF. The DNA for the CDR3 is TGCGCCAGCAGCGCGTTAGGACAGGGGGATTTTATCCCTAATGAAAAACTGTTTTTT. The chain has TRBV5-1 and TRBJ1-4, with 10 bases identical to TRBD1. The CDR3 contains 19 residues. CDR1 and CDR2 from the germline V gene are SGHRS and YFSETQ. Trimming removed 4 bases from V and 3 bases from J; junction bases left unmatched: 15.

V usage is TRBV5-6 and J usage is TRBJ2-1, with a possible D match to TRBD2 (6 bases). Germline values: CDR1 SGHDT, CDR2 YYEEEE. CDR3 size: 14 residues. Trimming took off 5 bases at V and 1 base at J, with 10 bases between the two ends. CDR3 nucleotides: TGTGCCAGCAGTGGGAGGCCATCCTACAATGAGCAGTTCTTC. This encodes CASSGRPSYNEQFF. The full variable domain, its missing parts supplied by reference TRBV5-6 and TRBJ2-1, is DAGVTQSPTHLIKTRGQQVTLRCSPKSGHDTVSWYQQALGQGPQFIFQYYEEEERQRGNFPDRFSGHQFPNYSSELNVNALLLGDSALYLCASSGRPSYNEQFFGPGTRLTVL.

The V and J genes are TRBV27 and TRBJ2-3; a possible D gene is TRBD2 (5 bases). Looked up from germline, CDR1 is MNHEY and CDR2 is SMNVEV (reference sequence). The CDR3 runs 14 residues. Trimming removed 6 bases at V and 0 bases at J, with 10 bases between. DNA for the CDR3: TGTGCCAGCAGACTGGACTTTAGCACAGATACGCAGTATTTT. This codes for CASRLDFSTDTQYF.

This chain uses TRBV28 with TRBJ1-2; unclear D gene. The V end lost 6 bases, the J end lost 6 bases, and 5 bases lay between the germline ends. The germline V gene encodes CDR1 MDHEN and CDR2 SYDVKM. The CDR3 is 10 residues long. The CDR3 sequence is CASSGNGYTF. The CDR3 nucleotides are TGTGCCAGCAGCGGGAATGGCTACACCTTC.

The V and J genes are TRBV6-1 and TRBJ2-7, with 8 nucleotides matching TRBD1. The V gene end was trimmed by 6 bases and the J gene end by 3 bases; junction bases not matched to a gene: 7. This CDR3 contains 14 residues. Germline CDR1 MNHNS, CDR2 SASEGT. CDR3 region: CASRQSGQVYEQYF. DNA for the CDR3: TGTGCCAGCAGGCAATCGGGACAGGTCTACGAGCAGTACTTC.

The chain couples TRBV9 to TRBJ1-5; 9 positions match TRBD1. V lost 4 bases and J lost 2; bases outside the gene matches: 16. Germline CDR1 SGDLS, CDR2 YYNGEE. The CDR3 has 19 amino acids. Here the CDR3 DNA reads TGTGCCAGCAGCCCGGGAGGGGGTAGACAGGGGGGTGGCAATCAGCCCCAGCATTTT. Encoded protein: CASSPGGGRQGGGNQPQHF. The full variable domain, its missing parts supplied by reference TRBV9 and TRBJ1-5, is DSGVTQTPKHLITATGQRVTLRCSPRSGDLSVYWYQQSLDQGLQFLIQYYNGEERAKGNILERFSAQQFPDLHSELNLSSLELGDSALYFCASSPGGGRQGGGNQPQHFGDGTRLSIL.

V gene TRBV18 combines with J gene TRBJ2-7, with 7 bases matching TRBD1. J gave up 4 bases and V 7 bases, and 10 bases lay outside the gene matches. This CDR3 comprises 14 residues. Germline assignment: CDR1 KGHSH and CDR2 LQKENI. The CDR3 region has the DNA TGTGCCAGCTGTTCCGGGACAGCTACTTACGAGCAGTACTTC. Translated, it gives CASCSGTATYEQYF.